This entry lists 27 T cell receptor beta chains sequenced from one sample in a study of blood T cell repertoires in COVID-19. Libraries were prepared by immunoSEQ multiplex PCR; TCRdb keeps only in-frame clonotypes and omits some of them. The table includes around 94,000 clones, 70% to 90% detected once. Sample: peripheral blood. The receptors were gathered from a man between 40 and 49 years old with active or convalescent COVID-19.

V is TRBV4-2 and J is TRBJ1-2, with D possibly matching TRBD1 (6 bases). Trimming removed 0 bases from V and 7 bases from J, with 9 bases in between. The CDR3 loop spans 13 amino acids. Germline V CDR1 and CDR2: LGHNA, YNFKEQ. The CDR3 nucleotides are TGTGCCAGCAGCCAAGATCCCAGGGGTGGCTACACCTTC. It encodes CASSQDPRGGYTF.

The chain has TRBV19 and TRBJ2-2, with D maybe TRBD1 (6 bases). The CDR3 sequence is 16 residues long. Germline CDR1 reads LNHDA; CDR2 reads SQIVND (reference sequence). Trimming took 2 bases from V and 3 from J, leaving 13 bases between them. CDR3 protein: CASSIRGMLDTGELFF. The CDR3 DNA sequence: TGTGCCAGTAGTATAAGGGGGATGCTGGACACCGGGGAGCTGTTTTTT.

The CDR3 DNA is TGTGCCAGCAGCAGACAGGGCCCTACCTACGAGCAGTACTTC. This codes for CASSRQGPTYEQYF. The chain couples TRBV5-6 to TRBJ2-7, with TRBD1 matching 7 bases. This CDR3 contains 14 residues. V shed 4 bases and J 2 bases; nucleotides not matched to a gene: 6. The germline gives CDR1 SGHDT, CDR2 YYEEEE.

The CDR3 DNA is TGTGCCAGCAGCAACCCGGACAGGGTGCATGGCTACACCTTC. Amino acids: CASSNPDRVHGYTF. The chain employs TRBV7-2 and TRBJ1-2, with 8 positions matching TRBD1. J was trimmed by 6 bases and V by 5 bases; bases with no gene match: 8. Germline-derived CDR1 and CDR2 are SGHTA and FQGNSA. The CDR3 runs 14 residues.

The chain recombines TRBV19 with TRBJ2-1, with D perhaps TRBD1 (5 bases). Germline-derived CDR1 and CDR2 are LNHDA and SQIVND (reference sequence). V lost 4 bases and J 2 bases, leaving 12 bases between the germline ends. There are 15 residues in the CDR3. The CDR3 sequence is CASSTTGQTYNEQFF. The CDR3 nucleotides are TGTGCCAGTAGTACCACAGGTCAAACCTACAATGAGCAGTTCTTC.

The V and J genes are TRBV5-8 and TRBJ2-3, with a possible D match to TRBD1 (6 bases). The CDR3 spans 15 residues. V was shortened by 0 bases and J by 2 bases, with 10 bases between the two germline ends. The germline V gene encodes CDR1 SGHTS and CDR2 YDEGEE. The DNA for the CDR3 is TGTGCCAGCAGCTTGGTGGGGGCTATCACAGATACGCAGTATTTT. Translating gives CASSLVGAITDTQYF.

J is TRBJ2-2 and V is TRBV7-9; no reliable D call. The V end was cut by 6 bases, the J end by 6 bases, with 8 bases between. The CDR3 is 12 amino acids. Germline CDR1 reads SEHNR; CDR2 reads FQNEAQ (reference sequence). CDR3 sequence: CASRISSGELFF. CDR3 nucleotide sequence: TGTGCCAGCAGAATCAGTTCCGGGGAGCTGTTTTTT. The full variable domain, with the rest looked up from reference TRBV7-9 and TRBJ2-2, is DTGVSQNPRHKITKRGQNVTFRCDPISEHNRLYWYRQTLGQGPEFLTYFQNEAQLEKSRLLSDRFSAERPKGSFSTLEIQRTEQGDSAMYLCASRISSGELFFGEGSRLTVL.

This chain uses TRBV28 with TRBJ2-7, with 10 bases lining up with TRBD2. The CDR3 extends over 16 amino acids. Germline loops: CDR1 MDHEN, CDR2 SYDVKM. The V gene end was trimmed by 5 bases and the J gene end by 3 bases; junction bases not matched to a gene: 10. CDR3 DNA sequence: TGTGCCAGCAGTACTCAAACTAGCGGGGTGAACTACGAGCAGTACTTC. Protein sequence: CASSTQTSGVNYEQYF.

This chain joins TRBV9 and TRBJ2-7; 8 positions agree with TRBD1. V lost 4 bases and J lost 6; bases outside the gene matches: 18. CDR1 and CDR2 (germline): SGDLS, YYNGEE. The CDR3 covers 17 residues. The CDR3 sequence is CASSPGGTGGAGSEQYF. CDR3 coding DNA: TGTGCCAGCAGCCCAGGTGGGACAGGCGGGGCAGGGTCCGAGCAGTACTTC. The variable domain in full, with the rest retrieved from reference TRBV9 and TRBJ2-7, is DSGVTQTPKHLITATGQRVTLRCSPRSGDLSVYWYQQSLDQGLQFLIQYYNGEERAKGNILERFSAQQFPDLHSELNLSSLELGDSALYFCASSPGGTGGAGSEQYFGPGTRLTVT.

In DNA form, the CDR3 reads TGTGCCAGTGGACAGGGAGGTCTGGGGGAGACCCAGTACTTC. It encodes CASGQGGLGETQYF. The J gene is TRBJ2-5, the V gene TRBV3-1 (or the pseudogene TRBV3-2), with 8 nucleotides matching TRBD1. The CDR3 length is 14 residues. Germline V gives CDR1 LGHDT, CDR2 YNNKEL (reference sequence). The ends lost 9 bases at V and 5 bases at J; junction bases unmatched: 11.

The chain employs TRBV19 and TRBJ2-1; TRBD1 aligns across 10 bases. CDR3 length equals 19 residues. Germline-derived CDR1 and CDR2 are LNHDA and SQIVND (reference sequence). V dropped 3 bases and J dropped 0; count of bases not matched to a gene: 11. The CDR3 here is CASSIRGTGAISSYNEQFF. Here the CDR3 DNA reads TGTGCCAGTAGTATCCGGGGGACAGGGGCAATAAGCTCCTACAATGAGCAGTTCTTC.

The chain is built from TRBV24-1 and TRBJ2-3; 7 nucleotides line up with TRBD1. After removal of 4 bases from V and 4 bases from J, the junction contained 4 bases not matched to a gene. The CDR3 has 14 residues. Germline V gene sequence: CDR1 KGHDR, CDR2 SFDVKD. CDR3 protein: CATSESDRADTQYF. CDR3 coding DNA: TGTGCCACCAGTGAGTCTGACAGGGCAGATACGCAGTATTTT.

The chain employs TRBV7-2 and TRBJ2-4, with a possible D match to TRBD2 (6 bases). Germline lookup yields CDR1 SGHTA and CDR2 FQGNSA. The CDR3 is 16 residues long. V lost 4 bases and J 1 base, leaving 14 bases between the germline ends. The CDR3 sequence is CASSSVSGGAKNIQYF. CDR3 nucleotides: TGTGCCAGCAGCTCTGTCAGTGGGGGGGCCAAAAACATTCAGTACTTC.

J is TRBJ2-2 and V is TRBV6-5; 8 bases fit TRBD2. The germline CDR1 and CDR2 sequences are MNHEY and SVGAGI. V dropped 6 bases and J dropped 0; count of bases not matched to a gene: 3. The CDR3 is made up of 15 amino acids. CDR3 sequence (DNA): TGTGCCAGCAGGGCGGGGGGCACGAACACCGGGGAGCTGTTTTTT. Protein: CASRAGGTNTGELFF.

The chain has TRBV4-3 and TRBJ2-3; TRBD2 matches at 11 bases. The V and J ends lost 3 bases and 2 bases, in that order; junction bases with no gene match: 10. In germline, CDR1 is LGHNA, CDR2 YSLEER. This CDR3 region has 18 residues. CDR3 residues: CASSHRRTSGYLTDTQYF. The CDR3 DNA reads TGCGCCAGCAGCCACCGCCGGACTAGCGGGTATCTCACAGATACGCAGTATTTT.

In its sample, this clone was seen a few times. CDR3 DNA sequence: TGTGCCAGCAGTGCCCGGGGAGGCTACACCTTC. This translates into CASSARGGYTF. J is TRBJ1-2 and V is TRBV2, with unresolved D. Looked up from germline, CDR1 is SNHLY and CDR2 is FYNNEI. The CDR3 is 11 residues long. Trimming took 4 bases from V and 8 from J, leaving 8 bases between them.

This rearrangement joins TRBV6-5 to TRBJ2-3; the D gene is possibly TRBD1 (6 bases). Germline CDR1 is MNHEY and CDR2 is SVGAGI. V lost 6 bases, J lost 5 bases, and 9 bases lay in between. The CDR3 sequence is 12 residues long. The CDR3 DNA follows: TGTGCCAGCAGACAACAGGGAGATACGCAGTATTTT. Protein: CASRQQGDTQYF.

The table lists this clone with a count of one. In DNA form, the CDR3 reads TGTGCCAGTAGTATTTTGGCGAACACTGAAGCTTTCTTT. Protein sequence: CASSILANTEAFF. The J gene is TRBJ1-1, the V gene TRBV19; no firm D call. From germline, CDR1 is LNHDA and CDR2 SQIVND (reference sequence). The CDR3 length is 13 residues. V was cut by 3 bases and J by 1 base, with 6 bases left in between.

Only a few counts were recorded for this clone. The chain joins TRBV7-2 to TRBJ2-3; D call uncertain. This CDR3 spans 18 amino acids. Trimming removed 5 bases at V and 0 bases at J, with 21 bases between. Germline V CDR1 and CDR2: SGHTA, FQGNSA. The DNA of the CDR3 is TGTGCCAGCAGCATAAAAACCGCGGTAGGCACCAGCACAGATACGCAGTATTTT. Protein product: CASSIKTAVGTSTDTQYF.

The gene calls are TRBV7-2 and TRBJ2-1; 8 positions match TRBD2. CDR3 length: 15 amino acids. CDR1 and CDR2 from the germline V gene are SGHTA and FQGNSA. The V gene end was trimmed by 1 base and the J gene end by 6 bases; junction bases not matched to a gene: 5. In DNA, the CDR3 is TGTGCCAGCAGCTTAGGTCACGGGGGGGCCAATGAGCAGTTCTTC. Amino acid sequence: CASSLGHGGANEQFF.

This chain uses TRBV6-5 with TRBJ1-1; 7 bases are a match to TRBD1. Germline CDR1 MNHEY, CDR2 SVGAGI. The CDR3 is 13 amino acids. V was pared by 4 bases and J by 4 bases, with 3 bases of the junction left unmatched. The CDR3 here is CASSFSGGTEAFF. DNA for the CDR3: TGTGCCAGCAGTTTCTCAGGGGGCACTGAAGCTTTCTTT.

As DNA, the CDR3 is TGTGCCAGCAGCATACAGACAGATACGCAGTATTTT. Protein: CASSIQTDTQYF. The genes are TRBV12-3 or TRBV12-4 and TRBJ2-3; D ambiguous. V lost 6 bases and J lost 3, with 7 bases in between. The CDR3 is made up of 12 amino acids.

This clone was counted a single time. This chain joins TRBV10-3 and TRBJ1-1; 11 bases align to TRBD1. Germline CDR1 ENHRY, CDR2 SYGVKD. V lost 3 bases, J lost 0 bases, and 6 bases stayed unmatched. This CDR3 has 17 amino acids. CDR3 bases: TGTGCCATCAGTGACCAGGACAGGGGGCAAGTGAACACTGAAGCTTTCTTT. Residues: CAISDQDRGQVNTEAFF.

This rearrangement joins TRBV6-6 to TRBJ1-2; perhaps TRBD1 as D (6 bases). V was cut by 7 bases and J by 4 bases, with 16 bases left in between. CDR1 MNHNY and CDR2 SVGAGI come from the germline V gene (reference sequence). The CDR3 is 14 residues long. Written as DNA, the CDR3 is TGTGCCAGCAACGCACCAACAGGGAGCTATGGCTACACCTTC. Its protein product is CASNAPTGSYGYTF.

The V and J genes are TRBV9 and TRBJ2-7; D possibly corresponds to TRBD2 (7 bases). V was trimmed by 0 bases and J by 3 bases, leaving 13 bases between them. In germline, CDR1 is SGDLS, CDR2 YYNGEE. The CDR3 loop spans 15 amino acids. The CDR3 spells CASSVGAGAHYEQYF. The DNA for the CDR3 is TGTGCCAGCAGCGTAGGCGCGGGGGCCCACTACGAGCAGTACTTC.

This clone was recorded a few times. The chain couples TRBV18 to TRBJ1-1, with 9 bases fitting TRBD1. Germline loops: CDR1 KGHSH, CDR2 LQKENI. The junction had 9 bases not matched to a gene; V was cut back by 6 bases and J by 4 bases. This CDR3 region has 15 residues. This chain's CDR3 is CASSLQTGGTTEAFF. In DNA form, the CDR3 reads TGTGCCAGCTCGCTACAGACAGGGGGGACCACTGAAGCTTTCTTT.

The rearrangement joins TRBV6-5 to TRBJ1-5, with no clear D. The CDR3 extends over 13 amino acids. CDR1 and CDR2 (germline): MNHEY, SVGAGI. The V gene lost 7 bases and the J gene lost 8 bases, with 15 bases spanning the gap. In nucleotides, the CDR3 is TGTGCCAGCACCCTCCTGGCCGGGGAGCCCCAGCATTTT. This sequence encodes CASTLLAGEPQHF.